A single sample gave rise to the 10 T cell receptor beta chains below, sequenced in a study of metastatic and nonmetastatic thyroid tumors. TCRdb used MiXCR to call clones anew from the PCR reads. The sample contains 30,000 to 40,000 clones, approximately 15% of which appear only once. Patients were all untreated before their thyroid surgery. Material for sequencing was blood. The origin of the receptors is a male donor with papillary thyroid cancer or a benign thyroid nodule (not recorded which). Some clones in this sample may be carry-over from other donors' samples.

This clone appeared many times. The chain combines TRBV15 with TRBJ2-1; TRBD2 agrees at 10 bases. The V segment lost 0 bases and the J segment 10 bases; nucleotides outside the gene matches: 6. Germline V gene data show CDR1 as LNHNV and CDR2 as YYDKDF (reference sequence). This CDR3 spans 15 amino acids. CDR3 sequence (DNA): TGTGCCACCAGCAGAGATTCTAGCGGGAGTAACGAGCAGTTCTTC. It encodes CATSRDSSGSNEQFF. Looking up the rest from reference TRBV15 and TRBJ2-1 gives the full variable domain: DAMVIQNPRYQVTQFGKPVTLSCSQTLNHNVMYWYQQKSSQAPKLLFHYYDKDFNNEADTPDNFQSRRPNTSFCFLDIRSPGLGDTAMYLCATSRDSSGSNEQFFGPGTRLTVL.

In this sample, this clone turned up many times. The chain carries TRBV20-1 and TRBJ2-1; the match to TRBD1 covers 7 bases. CDR1 and CDR2 (germline): DFQATT, SNEGSKA (reference sequence). The CDR3 has 11 amino acids. CDR3 in DNA: TGCAGCGCCACAGGGGACAATGAGCAGTTCTTC. This translates into CSATGDNEQFF.

This sequence joins TRBV9 and TRBJ2-6; perhaps TRBD1 as D (5 bases). V was shortened by 8 bases and J by 3 bases, with 15 bases between the two germline ends. CDR3 length: 15 amino acids. Germline CDR1 reads SGDLS; CDR2 reads YYNGEE. The CDR3 nucleotides read TGTGCCAGAAGAGTAGCAAGGGGTGGGGCCAACGTCCTGACTTTC. Its translation: CARRVARGGANVLTF.

Concerning this clone: Being one base from a much bigger clone, this may be a read error. The gene calls are TRBV5-6 and TRBJ2-2; D may correspond to TRBD1 or TRBD2 (5 bases each). V lost 2 bases, J lost 4 bases, and 12 bases lay in between. The CDR3 is made up of 15 amino acids. Germline V gives CDR1 SGHDT, CDR2 YYEEEE. The CDR3 DNA is TGTGCCAGCAGCTTTCTAGGGACGAGCACCGGGGAGCTGTTTTTT. This codes for CASSFLGTSTGELFF.

Many counts were recorded for this clone. Relative to the germline gene, one junction end is altered; a read error may explain this. V gene TRBV20-1 combines with J gene TRBJ2-7; D is unresolved. The CDR3 is 11 amino acids. Germline CDR1 and CDR2: DFQATT and SNEGSKA (reference sequence). The CDR3, as DNA: TGCAATGCTAAGGGAAACTACGAGCAGTACTTC. This translates into CNAKGNYEQYF.

The sample holds one count of this clone. The chain employs TRBV20-1 and TRBJ2-2; no definite D call. The CDR3 contains 13 residues. Germline CDR1 DFQATT, CDR2 SNEGSKA (reference sequence). The V gene lost 6 bases and the J gene lost 2 bases, with 10 bases spanning the gap. The CDR3 protein is CSARLVNTGELFF. The CDR3 nucleotides read TGCAGTGCCAGGCTCGTTAACACCGGGGAGCTGTTTTTT.

About this clone itself: This could be a read error, since a much larger clone is one nucleotide away. This sequence joins TRBV9 and TRBJ2-3; perhaps TRBD2 as D (6 bases). The CDR3 sequence is 15 residues long. Germline CDR1 SGDLS, CDR2 YYNGEE. The CDR3 loop is CASSVGTTNTDAQYF. The CDR3 DNA is TGTGCCAGCAGCGTAGGGACTACCAACACAGATGCGCAGTATTTT.

The rearrangement links TRBV6-1 to TRBJ2-7; a possible D gene is TRBD1 (5 bases). Per the germline V gene, CDR1 is MNHNS and CDR2 is SASEGT. CDR3 length: 15 residues. Trimming stripped 8 bases from V and 0 bases from J, with 17 bases between. The CDR3 DNA sequence: TGTGCCAGCCTTGAAGCGACAGTTCGCTCCTACGAGCAGTACTTC. Its translation is CASLEATVRSYEQYF.

Worth noting for this clone: A single base separates this from a much larger clone, so it may be a read error. V gene TRBV18 combines with J gene TRBJ1-1; possibly TRBD1 for D (6 bases). The CDR3 loop spans 12 amino acids. Germline V gene sequence: CDR1 KGHSH, CDR2 LQKENI. Trimming took 7 bases from V and 5 from J, leaving 11 bases between them. Written as DNA, the CDR3 is TGTGCCAGCTATACAGGGAAGACTGAAGCTTTCTTT. It translates to CASYTGKTEAFF.

This clone was found many times. V and J are TRBV9 and TRBJ1-6; a weak D match, TRBD1 (6 bases). The CDR3 covers 14 residues. The V and J ends lost 3 bases and 8 bases respectively, with 12 bases between them. Germline V gene data show CDR1 as SGDLS and CDR2 as YYNGEE. This CDR3 is CASSASPGDSPLHF. The CDR3 DNA reads TGTGCCAGCAGCGCATCACCAGGGGATTCACCCCTCCACTTT.